These 28 T cell receptor beta chains came from one sample sequenced in a study of spatial heterogeneity in lung cancer. Study results and caveats: The study found that expanded intratumoral alpha and beta TCR counts tracked tumor mutation counts.

TCRdb ran MiXCR on the 5' RACE reads and lists one entry per CDR3 protein. This sample has around 100,000 distinct CDR3 sequences, with nearly 4.5% found just once. These TCRs' antigens remain unknown. Time point meaning: sample taken at primary tumor resection. The sequencing here drew on lung tumor tissue, taken at surgery. These receptors originate from a male donor with early-stage non-small cell lung cancer.

The chain employs TRBV28 and TRBJ1-6; 9 bases agree with TRBD1. The CDR3 consists of 16 residues. V lost 4 bases, J lost 6 bases, and 7 bases stayed unmatched. From germline, CDR1 is MDHEN and CDR2 SYDVKM. This CDR3 reads CASSSLRQGGNSPLHF. CDR3 nucleotide sequence: TGTGCCAGCAGTTCCCTCCGACAGGGGGGTAATTCACCCCTCCACTTT.

V gene TRBV2 combines with J gene TRBJ2-5, with D perhaps TRBD2 (6 bases). V was clipped by 10 bases and J by 1 base, with 16 bases between them. The CDR3 totals 14 residues. In germline, CDR1 is SNHLY, CDR2 FYNNEI. CDR3 in amino acids: CATGRERSQETQYF. As DNA, the CDR3 is TGTGCCACTGGCCGGGAGCGGTCCCAAGAGACCCAGTACTTC.

At least ten counts were recorded for this clonotype. The rearrangement links TRBV5-1 to TRBJ2-1; D unclear. The germline V and J ends were trimmed by 4 bases and 0 bases, with 11 bases remaining between them. CDR3 length: 15 residues. Germline loops: CDR1 SGHRS, CDR2 YFSETQ. The CDR3 reads CASSLDASSYNEQFF. CDR3 bases: TGCGCCAGCAGCCTGGACGCAAGCTCCTACAATGAGCAGTTCTTC.

This clonotype was picked up many times. The chain employs TRBV7-8 and TRBJ1-5, with a tentative D call TRBD1 (6 bases). Trimming pared 1 base from V and 5 bases from J, leaving 15 bases between. The germline V gene has CDR1 SGHVS and CDR2 FQNEAQ. There are 16 residues in the CDR3. The CDR3 coding sequence is TGTGCCAGCAGCTTAGTAATCCGGACAGAACATCAGCCCCAGCATTTT. It codes for CASSLVIRTEHQPQHF.

This clonotype was counted many times. J is TRBJ2-4 and V is TRBV5-5, with 8 bases identical to TRBD2. The V segment lost 4 bases and the J segment 9 bases; nucleotides outside the gene matches: 15. Germline V gene lookup returns CDR1 SGHKS and CDR2 YYEKEE (reference sequence). This CDR3 is 16 amino acids long. The DNA for the CDR3 is TGTGCCAGCAGCCCCTTAGGACTAGCAGGGTATGGCATTCAGTACTTC. Translated: CASSPLGLAGYGIQYF.

Many counts were recorded for this clonotype. The rearrangement links TRBV28 to TRBJ2-7, with D possibly matching TRBD1 (5 bases). The germline V gene encodes CDR1 MDHEN and CDR2 SYDVKM. The CDR3 sequence is 13 residues long. V was trimmed by 3 bases and J by 3 bases, leaving 9 bases between them. The CDR3 is CASSLARDYEQYF. The CDR3, as DNA: TGTGCCAGCAGTTTGGCCAGGGACTACGAGCAGTACTTC.

This clonotype showed up many times. This rearrangement joins TRBV28 to TRBJ2-2; D could derive from TRBD1 or TRBD2 (5 bases each). Trimming removed 5 bases from V and 2 bases from J, with 15 bases in between. Germline V gene sequence: CDR1 MDHEN, CDR2 SYDVKM. The CDR3 runs 16 residues. CDR3 DNA sequence: TGTGCCAGCAGTCCTCCGAGGGGCGGAAACACCGGGGAGCTGTTTTTT. It yields the protein CASSPPRGGNTGELFF.

This clonotype was found many times. CDR3 in DNA: TGTGCCAGCAGCTTCTGGTCCAAAAGGGGCACTGAAGCTTTCTTT. This sequence encodes CASSFWSKRGTEAFF. V and J are TRBV7-9 and TRBJ1-1; weak D call: TRBD1 (5 bases). The CDR3 is 15 residues long. V lost 3 bases and J 4 bases, leaving 15 bases between the germline ends. Germline CDR1 SEHNR, CDR2 FQNEAQ (reference sequence).

This clonotype appeared a few times. Here the CDR3 DNA reads TGCGCCAGCAGCTTGAAGGGGCTCAAGGATCAGCCCCAGCATTTT. Translation: CASSLKGLKDQPQHF. The chain combines TRBV5-1 with TRBJ1-5; perhaps TRBD1 as D (5 bases). CDR1 is SGHRS, CDR2 YFSETQ, per germline. The ends were cut back, 1 base at V and 5 bases at J, with 13 bases in the middle. CDR3 size: 15 residues. Drawing the rest from reference TRBV5-1 and TRBJ1-5, the complete variable domain is KAGVTQTPRYLIKTRGQQVTLSCSPISGHRSVSWYQQTPGQGLQFLFEYFSETQRNKGNFPGRFSGRQFSNSRSEMNVSTLELGDSALYLCASSLKGLKDQPQHFGDGTRLSIL.

This clonotype appeared many times. The chain links TRBV5-1 to TRBJ1-5; no reliable D call. Germline V gene sequence: CDR1 SGHRS, CDR2 YFSETQ. The CDR3 sequence is 13 residues long. V lost 5 bases and J lost 1, with 7 bases in between. This CDR3 is CASREDSNQPQHF. CDR3 coding DNA: TGCGCCAGCAGAGAGGACAGCAATCAGCCCCAGCATTTT.

This clonotype was seen many times. V gene TRBV6-2 or TRBV6-3 combines with J gene TRBJ2-2, with a tentative D call TRBD1 (5 bases). The V end was cut by 2 bases, the J end by 7 bases, with 5 bases between. CDR1 MNHEY and CDR2 SVGEGT come from the germline V gene. This CDR3 has 12 residues. The DNA for the CDR3 is TGTGCCAGCAGTTACGACAGCGGGGAGCTGTTTTTT. It translates to CASSYDSGELFF.

There are many counts of this clonotype. The chain joins TRBV20-1 to TRBJ2-1; D is unresolved. Trimming stripped 6 bases from V and 9 bases from J, with 15 bases between. The CDR3 has 12 residues. CDR1 is DFQATT, CDR2 SNEGSKA, per germline (reference sequence). CDR3 sequence reads: CSASFRGPEQFF. Written as DNA, the CDR3 is TGCAGTGCCTCTTTTCGCGGCCCTGAGCAGTTCTTC.

This clonotype has just one count. V and J are TRBV18 and TRBJ1-2; D possibly corresponds to TRBD1 (5 bases). This CDR3 region has 13 residues. V dropped 4 bases and J dropped 6 bases, with 12 bases sitting between them. Germline-derived CDR1 and CDR2 are KGHSH and LQKENI. CDR3 sequence (DNA): TGTGCCAGCTCACGGGGGTTCTCCAATGGCTACACCTTC. Its translation is CASSRGFSNGYTF.

This clonotype has a count of ten or more. The V and J genes are TRBV24-1 and TRBJ2-1; 13 nucleotides align to TRBD2. V shed 3 bases, J shed 7 bases, and the junction held 8 bases outside the gene matches. This CDR3 has 17 amino acids. In germline, CDR1 is KGHDR, CDR2 SFDVKD. The CDR3 sequence: CATSDPSTSGRLNEQFF. CDR3 sequence (DNA): TGTGCCACCAGTGATCCTTCGACTAGCGGGAGGCTAAATGAGCAGTTCTTC.

This clonotype has a handful of counts. The rearrangement uses TRBV3-1 and TRBJ2-2, with D perhaps matching TRBD2 (6 bases). The CDR3 length is 13 residues. Germline-derived CDR1 and CDR2 are LGHDT and YNNKEL (reference sequence). Deletions cut 3 bases from V and 6 bases from J, with 8 bases between. The CDR3 region is CASSQGGSGELFF. DNA for the CDR3: TGTGCCAGCAGCCAGGGGGGATCCGGGGAGCTGTTTTTT.

This clonotype was observed at least ten times. The gene calls are TRBV20-1 and TRBJ2-3, with TRBD2 matching over 10 bases. Germline lookup yields CDR1 DFQATT and CDR2 SNEGSKA (reference sequence). The CDR3 sequence is 18 residues long. V shed 0 bases and J 0 bases; nucleotides not matched to a gene: 9. The CDR3 nucleotides are TGCAGTGCTAGAGATTGGACTAGCGGAGGGGCTAGCACAGATACGCAGTATTTT. This codes for CSARDWTSGGASTDTQYF.

This clonotype was seen repeatedly, ten times or more. The rearrangement uses TRBV28 and TRBJ2-1, with a weak D call TRBD2 (5 bases). The CDR3 is made up of 14 amino acids. Trimming took 2 bases from V and 6 from J, leaving 11 bases between them. The V gene's germline CDR1 is MDHEN and CDR2 SYDVKM. The CDR3, as DNA: TGTGCCAGCAGTTTACTACTAGTCGCCAATGAGCAGTTCTTC. This sequence encodes CASSLLLVANEQFF.

The CDR3 is CASSERQAPYNEQFF. In DNA, the CDR3 is TGTGCCAGCAGCGAACGACAGGCTCCGTACAATGAGCAGTTCTTC. The chain couples TRBV7-9 to TRBJ2-1; possible D gene TRBD1, 6 bases. Germline-derived CDR1 and CDR2 are SEHNR and FQNEAQ (reference sequence). The CDR3 sequence is 15 residues long. V lost 5 bases and J lost 4, with 15 bases in between.

Many counts were recorded for this clonotype. J is TRBJ1-2 and V is TRBV5-4; D might be TRBD1 (6 bases). This CDR3 is 13 amino acids long. The V gene's germline CDR1 is SGHNT and CDR2 YYREEE (reference sequence). The germline V and J ends were trimmed by 3 bases and 4 bases, with 10 bases remaining between them. The CDR3 region is CASSSGTTYGYTF. The CDR3 DNA sequence: TGTGCCAGCAGCTCCGGGACAACCTATGGCTACACCTTC. The whole variable domain, remainder taken from reference TRBV5-4 and TRBJ1-2, is ETGVTQSPTHLIKTRGQQVTLRCSSQSGHNTVSWYQQALGQGPQFIFQYYREEENGRGNFPPRFSGLQFPNYSSELNVNALELDDSALYLCASSSGTTYGYTFGSGTRLTVV.

The chain is built from TRBV28 and TRBJ1-6; possibly TRBD1 for D (5 bases). With 3 bases removed from V and 6 bases from J, the gap between germline ends came to 9 bases. Germline V CDR1 and CDR2: MDHEN, SYDVKM. The CDR3 extends over 14 amino acids. The CDR3 DNA reads as TGTGCCAGCAGTTTTGCAGGGAGTAATTCACCCCTCCACTTT. Translation gives CASSFAGSNSPLHF.

This clonotype was seen repeatedly, ten times or more. V is TRBV28 and J is TRBJ2-3; D remains unclear. Germline V CDR1 and CDR2: MDHEN, SYDVKM. CDR3 length: 17 residues. Trimming stripped 4 bases from V and 2 bases from J, with 19 bases between. CDR3 protein: CASSSSHVQDNTDTQYF. The CDR3 DNA reads TGTGCCAGCAGTTCATCTCATGTGCAGGATAACACAGATACGCAGTATTTT.

Sample share makes this clonotype medium-sized. This chain links TRBV13 with TRBJ2-7; 8 nucleotides align to TRBD1. V was clipped by 0 bases and J by 5 bases; unmatched bases: 3. Germline V lookup: CDR1 PRHDT, CDR2 FYEKMQ (reference sequence). This CDR3 contains 14 residues. CDR3 bases: TGTGCCAGCAGCTTAGGGGACAGGGTCCACGAGCAGTACTTC. Residues: CASSLGDRVHEQYF.

This clonotype came up a few times. The V gene is TRBV4-1, the J gene TRBJ1-1, with a weak D call TRBD1 (6 bases). V lost 3 bases and J lost 0, with 17 bases in between. This CDR3 contains 17 residues. Germline CDR1 is MGHRA and CDR2 is YSYEKL. The CDR3 is CASSQWGGGQMNTEAFF. Written as DNA, the CDR3 is TGCGCCAGCAGCCAGTGGGGAGGGGGGCAGATGAACACTGAAGCTTTCTTT.

This clonotype was picked up a small number of times. The chain employs TRBV28 and TRBJ2-7; 10 bases align to TRBD1. Germline V gives CDR1 MDHEN, CDR2 SYDVKM. Unmatched junction bases numbered 7, after V lost 2 bases and J lost 6 bases. The CDR3 runs to 15 residues. The CDR3 nucleotides read TGTGCCAGCAGTTTAGTGGGACAGGGGCCAGGCGAGCAGTACTTC. Translation gives CASSLVGQGPGEQYF.

The CDR3 spells CSVGRSTEAFF. CDR3 DNA sequence: TGCAGCGTTGGACGGAGTACTGAAGCTTTCTTT. This chain joins TRBV29-1 and TRBJ1-1; D not resolved. The V gene lost 4 bases and the J gene lost 5 bases, with 8 bases spanning the gap. There are 11 residues in the CDR3. The germline CDR1 and CDR2 sequences are SQVTM and ANQGSEA.

This clonotype has ten or more counts. This chain uses TRBV6-5 with TRBJ2-5; D is unclear. The CDR3 spans 14 residues. Germline V lookup: CDR1 MNHEY, CDR2 SVGAGI. V gave up 4 bases and J gave up 2 bases, with 11 bases separating them. The CDR3 bases are TGTGCCAGCAGTTCTAACTATCGGCAAGAGACCCAGTACTTC. Its translation is CASSSNYRQETQYF.

This clonotype was counted many times. The V and J genes are TRBV27 and TRBJ1-1; D not certain. Germline lookup yields CDR1 MNHEY and CDR2 SMNVEV (reference sequence). V lost 6 bases and J 8 bases, leaving 13 bases between the germline ends. The CDR3 runs 12 residues. The CDR3 bases are TGTGCCAGCAGAAAGACCGGACGGGAAGCTTTCTTT. Residues: CASRKTGREAFF.

This clonotype was counted ten times or more. The chain recombines TRBV11-2 with TRBJ2-5; D unclear. The V end was cut by 5 bases, the J end by 2 bases, with 12 bases between. This CDR3 has 14 amino acids. Germline V CDR1 and CDR2: SGHAT, FQNNGV. The CDR3 nucleotides are TGTGCCAGCAGCCTTGTACCGGCACAAGAGACCCAGTACTTC. This sequence encodes CASSLVPAQETQYF.